The 5 T cell receptor beta chains reported below all come from one sample, sequenced in a study of CD4 T cells in relation to SARS-CoV-2 and coronaviruses. No cognate antigen is known for these TCRs. The data were produced by immunoSEQ multiplex PCR, yet TCRdb's version contains in-frame clones alone and is incomplete. The data show 25,000 to 30,000 clones, with about 70% seen just once and 20% to 25% held by the top ten. CD4+ T cells from unexposed donors were obtained before the COVID-19 pandemic (2011-2018). Isolation of CD4+ T cells took place after about 10 days in culture. What was sequenced was CD4+ T cells from PBMCs, cultured in vitro. These receptors were collected from a human donor in good health.

A note on this clone: Other DNA sequences in this sample translate to the same CDR3. The chain recombines TRBV29-1 with TRBJ2-3; 12 bases match TRBD1. The CDR3 is 15 residues long. J gave up 4 bases and V 6 bases, and 8 bases lay outside the gene matches. The germline gives CDR1 SQVTM, CDR2 ANQGSEA. The CDR3 is CSVGGDRGHSDTQYF. Written as DNA, the CDR3 is TGCAGCGTGGGAGGGGACAGGGGGCACTCAGATACGCAGTATTTT.

The chain carries TRBV15 and TRBJ1-2; D call uncertain. V was pared by 0 bases and J by 1 base, with 9 bases between. The CDR3 covers 15 residues. Germline-derived CDR1 and CDR2 are LNHNV and YYDKDF (reference sequence). CDR3 nucleotides: TGTGCCACCAGCAGAGAGTTAGGGAATAACTATGGCTACACCTTC. This sequence encodes CATSRELGNNYGYTF.

The rearrangement joins TRBV4-3 to TRBJ1-1; D possibly corresponds to TRBD1 (5 bases). There are 18 residues in the CDR3. Germline values: CDR1 LGHNA, CDR2 YSLEER. V lost 1 base and J lost 4, with 22 bases in between. The CDR3 reads CASSQALGFAGQRTEAFF. The CDR3 DNA sequence: TGCGCCAGCAGCCAAGCGTTAGGGTTTGCAGGGCAACGCACTGAAGCTTTCTTT.

This clone was counted a few times. The chain recombines TRBV5-4 with TRBJ2-3, with 10 bases matching TRBD2. Germline assignment: CDR1 SGHNT and CDR2 YYREEE (reference sequence). V lost 1 base to trimming and J lost 4 bases; unmatched junction nucleotides: 6. The CDR3 extends over 16 amino acids. The CDR3 protein is CASSLYLAGVADTQYF. In DNA, the CDR3 is TGTGCCAGCAGCTTGTATCTAGCGGGAGTGGCAGATACGCAGTATTTT.

This clone was counted between two and nine times. The rearrangement uses TRBV18 and TRBJ2-3; TRBD2 matches 10 bases. There are 15 residues in the CDR3. The germline V gene has CDR1 KGHSH and CDR2 LQKENI. Trimming at V came to 8 bases and at J to 1 base, leaving 6 bases not matched to a gene. CDR3 DNA: TGTGCCAGCCACCGTACTAGCGGGGGCACAGATACGCAGTATTTT. Translation gives CASHRTSGGTDTQYF. The full variable domain, completed using reference TRBV18 and TRBJ2-3, is NAGVMQNPRHLVRRRGQEARLRCSPMKGHSHVYWYRQLPEEGLKFMVYLQKENIIDESGMPKERFSAEFPKEGPSILRIQQVVRGDSAAYFCASHRTSGGTDTQYFGPGTRLTVL.